This TCR beta chain was profiled in a study of graft-versus-host responses after intestinal transplantation. Study information: All recipients got anti-thymocyte globulin induction, then tacrolimus and steroids for approximately 3 years. Points from the study as a whole: Elevated graft-versus-host to host-versus-graft clonal ratios in allografts were recorded for patients with graft-donor T cell macrochimerism. GvH clones were found in recipient marrow; some appeared first in ileum or blood. Peak GvH clone levels in circulation were associated with early post-transplant HvG declines.

The CDR3 totals 14 residues. V was cut by 0 bases and J by 1 base, with 8 bases left in between. Germline V gene sequence: CDR1 SGDLS, CDR2 YYNGEE. Sequenced by immunoSEQ multiplex PCR; TCRdb stores in-frame clones only, minus some. In the table there are 90,000 to 100,000 clones, about 91% of which are singletons. In regard to this clone: Its antigen is undetermined.

This specimen was unstimulated CD8+ T cells sorted from spleen or lymph node cells, taken before intestinal transplant. This sequence joins TRBV9 and TRBJ2-7; the D gene is possibly TRBD1 (5 bases). The receptor was derived from a human donor who received an intestinal transplant. The CDR3 reads CASSVGGQSYEQYF. The CDR3 bases are TGTGCCAGCAGCGTAGGGGGCCAATCCTACGAGCAGTACTTC.